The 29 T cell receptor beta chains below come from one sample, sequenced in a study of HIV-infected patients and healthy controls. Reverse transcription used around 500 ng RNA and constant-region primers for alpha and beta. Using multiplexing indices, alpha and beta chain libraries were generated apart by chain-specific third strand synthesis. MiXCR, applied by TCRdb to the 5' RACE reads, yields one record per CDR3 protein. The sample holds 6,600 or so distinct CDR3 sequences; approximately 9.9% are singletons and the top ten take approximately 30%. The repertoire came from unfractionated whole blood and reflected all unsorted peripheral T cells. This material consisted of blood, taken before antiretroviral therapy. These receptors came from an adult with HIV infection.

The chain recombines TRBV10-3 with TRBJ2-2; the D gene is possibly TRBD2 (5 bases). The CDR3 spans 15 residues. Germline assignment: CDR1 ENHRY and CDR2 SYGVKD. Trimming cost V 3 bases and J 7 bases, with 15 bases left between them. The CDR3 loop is CAISELSSGIGELFF. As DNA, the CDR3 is TGTGCCATCAGTGAACTATCCTCCGGGATCGGGGAGCTGTTTTTT.

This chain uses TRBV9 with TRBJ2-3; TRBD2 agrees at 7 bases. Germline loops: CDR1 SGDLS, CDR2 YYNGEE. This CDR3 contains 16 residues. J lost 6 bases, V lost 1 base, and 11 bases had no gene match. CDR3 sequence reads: CASSVWGRAGEDTQYF. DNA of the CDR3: TGTGCCAGCAGCGTATGGGGGAGGGCCGGGGAGGATACGCAGTATTTT.

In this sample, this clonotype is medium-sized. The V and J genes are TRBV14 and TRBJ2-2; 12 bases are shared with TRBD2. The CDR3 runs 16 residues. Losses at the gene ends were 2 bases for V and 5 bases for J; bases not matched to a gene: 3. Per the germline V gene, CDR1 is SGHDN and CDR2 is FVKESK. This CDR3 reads CASSQRLAGVTGELFF. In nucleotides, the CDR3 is TGTGCCAGCAGCCAAAGACTAGCGGGAGTAACCGGGGAGCTGTTTTTT.

This CDR3 reads CASSSPRDRAFF. Here the CDR3 DNA reads TGTGCCAGCAGTTCCCCGCGGGACCGAGCTTTCTTT. The J gene is TRBJ1-1, the V gene TRBV28, with D possibly being TRBD1 (5 bases). Trimming left V 4 bases short and J 10 bases short, with 13 bases between. Germline values: CDR1 MDHEN, CDR2 SYDVKM. The CDR3 is 12 residues long.

The CDR3 here is CASSLQGSSRSTEAFF. The CDR3 nucleotides are TGTGCCAGCTCACTACAGGGATCGTCTAGATCGACTGAAGCTTTCTTT. The gene calls are TRBV18 and TRBJ1-1; a possible D gene is TRBD1 (6 bases). V lost 4 bases, J lost 5 bases, and 20 bases lay in between. From germline, CDR1 is KGHSH and CDR2 LQKENI. The CDR3 consists of 16 residues.

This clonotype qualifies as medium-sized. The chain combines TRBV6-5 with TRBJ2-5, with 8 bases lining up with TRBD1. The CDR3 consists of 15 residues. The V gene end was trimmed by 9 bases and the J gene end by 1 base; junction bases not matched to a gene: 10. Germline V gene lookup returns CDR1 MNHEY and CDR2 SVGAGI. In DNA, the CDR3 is TGTGCCAGTATATCTTTCGGACAGGGCCAAGAGACCCAGTACTTC. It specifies CASISFGQGQETQYF.

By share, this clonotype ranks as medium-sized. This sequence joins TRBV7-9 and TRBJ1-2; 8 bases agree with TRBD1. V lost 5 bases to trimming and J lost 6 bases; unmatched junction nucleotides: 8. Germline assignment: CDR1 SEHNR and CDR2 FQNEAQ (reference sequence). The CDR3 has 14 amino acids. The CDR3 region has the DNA TGTGCCAGCAGCCCTAAAGACAGGGGCCATGGCTACACCTTC. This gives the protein CASSPKDRGHGYTF.

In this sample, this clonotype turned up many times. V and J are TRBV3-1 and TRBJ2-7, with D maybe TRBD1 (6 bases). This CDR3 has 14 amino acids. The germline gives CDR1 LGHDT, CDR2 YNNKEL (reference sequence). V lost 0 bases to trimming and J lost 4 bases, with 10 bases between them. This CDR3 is CASSQEFTGYEQYF. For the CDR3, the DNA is TGTGCCAGCAGCCAAGAGTTTACAGGGTACGAGCAGTACTTC.

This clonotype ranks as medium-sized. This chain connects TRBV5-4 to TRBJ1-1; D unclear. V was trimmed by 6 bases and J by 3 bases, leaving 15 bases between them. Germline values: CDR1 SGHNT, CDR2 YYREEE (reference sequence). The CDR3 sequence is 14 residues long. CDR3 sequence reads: CASTFSPIDTEAFF. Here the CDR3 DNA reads TGTGCCAGCACCTTTTCACCGATTGACACTGAAGCTTTCTTT.

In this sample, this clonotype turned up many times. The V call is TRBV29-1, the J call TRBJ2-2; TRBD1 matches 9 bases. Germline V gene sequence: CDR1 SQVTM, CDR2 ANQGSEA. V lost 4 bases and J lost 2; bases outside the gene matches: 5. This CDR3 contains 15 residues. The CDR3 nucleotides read TGCAGCGTTGGACAGGGGGATGGAAACACCGGGGAGCTGTTTTTT. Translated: CSVGQGDGNTGELFF.

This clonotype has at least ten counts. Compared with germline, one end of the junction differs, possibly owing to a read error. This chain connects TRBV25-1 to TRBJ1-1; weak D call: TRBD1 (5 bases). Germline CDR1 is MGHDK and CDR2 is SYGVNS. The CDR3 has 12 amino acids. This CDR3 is CASSGGTAEAFF. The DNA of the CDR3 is TGTGCCAGCAGTGGGGGGACCGCTGAGGCTTTCTTT.

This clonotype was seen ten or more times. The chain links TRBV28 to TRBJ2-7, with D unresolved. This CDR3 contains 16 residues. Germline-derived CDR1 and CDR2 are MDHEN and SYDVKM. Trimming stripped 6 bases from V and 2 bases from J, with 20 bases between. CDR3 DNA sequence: TGTGCCAGCAGCCTCCTCCCCGTAGACGGAACCTACGAGCAGTACTTC. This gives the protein CASSLLPVDGTYEQYF. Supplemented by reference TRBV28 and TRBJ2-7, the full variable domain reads DVKVTQSSRYLVKRTGEKVFLECVQDMDHENMFWYRQDPGLGLRLIYFSYDVKMKEKGDIPEGYSVSREKKERFSLILESASTNQTSMYLCASSLLPVDGTYEQYFGPGTRLTVT.

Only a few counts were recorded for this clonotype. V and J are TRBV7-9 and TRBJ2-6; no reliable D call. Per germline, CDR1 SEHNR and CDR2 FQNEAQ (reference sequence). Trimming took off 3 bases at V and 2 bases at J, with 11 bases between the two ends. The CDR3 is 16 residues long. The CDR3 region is CASSFVPQTGANVLTF. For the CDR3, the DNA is TGTGCCAGCAGCTTCGTACCGCAAACTGGGGCCAACGTCCTGACTTTC.

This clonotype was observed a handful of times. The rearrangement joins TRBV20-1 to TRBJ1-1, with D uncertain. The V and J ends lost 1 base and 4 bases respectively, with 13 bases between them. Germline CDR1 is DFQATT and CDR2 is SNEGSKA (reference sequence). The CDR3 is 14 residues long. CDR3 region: CSARVPTLGTEAFF. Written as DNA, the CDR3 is TGCAGTGCTAGAGTCCCCACACTGGGCACTGAAGCTTTCTTT.

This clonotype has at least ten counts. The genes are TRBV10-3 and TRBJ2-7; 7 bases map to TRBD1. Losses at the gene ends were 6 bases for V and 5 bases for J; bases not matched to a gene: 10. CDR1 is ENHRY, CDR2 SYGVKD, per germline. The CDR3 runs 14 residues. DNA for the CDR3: TGTGCCATCAGACAAGACAGGGAAACCCACGAGCAGTACTTC. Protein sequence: CAIRQDRETHEQYF.

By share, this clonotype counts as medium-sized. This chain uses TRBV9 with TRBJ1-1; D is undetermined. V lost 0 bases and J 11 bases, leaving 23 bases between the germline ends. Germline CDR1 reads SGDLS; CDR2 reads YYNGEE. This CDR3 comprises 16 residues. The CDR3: CASSVGVRTSLVGAFF. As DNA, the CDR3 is TGTGCCAGCAGCGTAGGGGTACGGACTTCCCTTGTTGGTGCTTTCTTT.

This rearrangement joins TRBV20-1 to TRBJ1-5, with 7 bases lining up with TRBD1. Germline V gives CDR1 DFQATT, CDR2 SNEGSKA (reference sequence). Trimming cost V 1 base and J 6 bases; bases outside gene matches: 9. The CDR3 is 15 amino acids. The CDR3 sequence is CSARGDSSPRQPQHF. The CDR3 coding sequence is TGCAGTGCTAGAGGGGACAGTTCTCCACGTCAGCCCCAGCATTTT.

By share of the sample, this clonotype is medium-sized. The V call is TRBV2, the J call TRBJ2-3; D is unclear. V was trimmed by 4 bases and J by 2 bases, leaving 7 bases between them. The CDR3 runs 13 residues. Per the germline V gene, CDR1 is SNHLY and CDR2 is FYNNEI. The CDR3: CASSAETTDTQYF. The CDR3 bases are TGTGCCAGCAGTGCTGAAACCACAGATACGCAGTATTTT.

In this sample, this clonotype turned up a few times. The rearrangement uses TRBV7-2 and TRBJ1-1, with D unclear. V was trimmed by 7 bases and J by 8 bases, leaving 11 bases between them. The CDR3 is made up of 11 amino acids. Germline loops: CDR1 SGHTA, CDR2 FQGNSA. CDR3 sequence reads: CASTGRLEAFF. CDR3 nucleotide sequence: TGTGCCAGCACCGGACGTCTAGAAGCTTTCTTT.

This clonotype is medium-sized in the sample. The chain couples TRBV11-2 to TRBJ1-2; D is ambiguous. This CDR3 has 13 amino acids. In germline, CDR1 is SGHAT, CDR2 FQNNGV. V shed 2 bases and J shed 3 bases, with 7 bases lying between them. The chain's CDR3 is CASSLSSYYGYTF. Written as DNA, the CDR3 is TGTGCCAGCAGCTTATCCAGTTACTATGGCTACACCTTC. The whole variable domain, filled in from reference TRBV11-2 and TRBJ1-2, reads EAGVAQSPRYKIIEKRQSVAFWCNPISGHATLYWYQQILGQGPKLLIQFQNNGVVDDSQLPKDRFSAERLKGVDSTLKIQPAKLEDSAVYLCASSLSSYYGYTFGSGTRLTVV.

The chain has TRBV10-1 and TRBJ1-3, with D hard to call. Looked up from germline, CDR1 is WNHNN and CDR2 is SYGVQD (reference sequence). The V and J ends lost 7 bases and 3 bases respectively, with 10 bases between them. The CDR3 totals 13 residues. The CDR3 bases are TGCGCCAGCACACAAATTCGTGGAAACACCATATATTTT. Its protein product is CASTQIRGNTIYF.

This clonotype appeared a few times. CDR3 protein: CSVGATGGTDTQYF. CDR3 DNA: TGCAGCGTTGGGGCGACAGGGGGCACAGATACGCAGTATTTT. The chain carries TRBV29-1 and TRBJ2-3; TRBD1 aligns across 8 bases. Germline-derived CDR1 and CDR2 are SQVTM and ANQGSEA. V was pared by 4 bases and J by 1 base, with 4 bases of the junction left unmatched. CDR3 length: 14 residues.

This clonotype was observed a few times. This CDR3 reads CASSPQGSGNQPQHF. The CDR3 DNA reads as TGTGCCAGCAGCCCACAGGGGTCGGGCAATCAGCCCCAGCATTTT. V gene TRBV5-6 combines with J gene TRBJ1-5; 7 bases match TRBD1. The V gene's germline CDR1 is SGHDT and CDR2 YYEEEE. The V gene end was trimmed by 4 bases and the J gene end by 2 bases; junction bases not matched to a gene: 6. The CDR3 extends over 15 amino acids. Filled out from reference TRBV5-6 and TRBJ1-5, the complete variable domain reads DAGVTQSPTHLIKTRGQQVTLRCSPKSGHDTVSWYQQALGQGPQFIFQYYEEEERQRGNFPDRFSGHQFPNYSSELNVNALLLGDSALYLCASSPQGSGNQPQHFGDGTRLSIL.

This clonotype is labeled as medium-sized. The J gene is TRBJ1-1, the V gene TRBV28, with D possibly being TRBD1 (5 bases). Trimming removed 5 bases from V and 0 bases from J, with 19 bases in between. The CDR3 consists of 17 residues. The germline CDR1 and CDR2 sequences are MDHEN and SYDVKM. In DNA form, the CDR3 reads TGTGCCAGCAGTGAACCGGGACGTATAATTTTGAACACTGAAGCTTTCTTT. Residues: CASSEPGRIILNTEAFF.

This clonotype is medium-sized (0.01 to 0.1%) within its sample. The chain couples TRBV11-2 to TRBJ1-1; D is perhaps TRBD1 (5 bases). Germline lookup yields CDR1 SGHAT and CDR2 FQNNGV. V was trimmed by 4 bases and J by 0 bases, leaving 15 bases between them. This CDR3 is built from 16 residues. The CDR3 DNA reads TGTGCCAGCAGCTCTGGACATGACTTGCTGAACACTGAAGCTTTCTTT. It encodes CASSSGHDLLNTEAFF.

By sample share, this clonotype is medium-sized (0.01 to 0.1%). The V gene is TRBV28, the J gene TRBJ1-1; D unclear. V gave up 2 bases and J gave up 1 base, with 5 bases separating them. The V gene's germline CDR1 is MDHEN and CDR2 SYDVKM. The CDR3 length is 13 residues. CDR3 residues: CASSLGPNTEAFF. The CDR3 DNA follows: TGTGCCAGCAGTTTAGGCCCGAACACTGAAGCTTTCTTT.

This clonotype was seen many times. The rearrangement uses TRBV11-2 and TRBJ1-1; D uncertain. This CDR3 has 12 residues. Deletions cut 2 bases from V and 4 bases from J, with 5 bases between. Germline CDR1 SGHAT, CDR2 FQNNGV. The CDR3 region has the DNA TGTGCCAGCAGCTTAATCCGCACTGAAGCTTTCTTT. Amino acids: CASSLIRTEAFF.

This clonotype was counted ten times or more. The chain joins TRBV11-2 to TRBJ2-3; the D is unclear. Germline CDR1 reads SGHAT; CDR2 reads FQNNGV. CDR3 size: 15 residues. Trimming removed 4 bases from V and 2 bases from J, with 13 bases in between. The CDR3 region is CASSSLRLLTDTQYF. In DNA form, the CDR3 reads TGTGCCAGCAGCTCATTGAGGCTACTCACAGATACGCAGTATTTT.

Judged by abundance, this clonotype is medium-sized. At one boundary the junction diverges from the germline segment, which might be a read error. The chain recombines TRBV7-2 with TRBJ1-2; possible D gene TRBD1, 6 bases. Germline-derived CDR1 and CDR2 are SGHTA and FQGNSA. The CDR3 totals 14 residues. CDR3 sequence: CASSLAGQPKGYTF. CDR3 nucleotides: TGTGCCAGCAGTTTAGCAGGACAGCCCAAAGGCTACACCTTC.